This TCR beta chain stems from a study of T cell responses to AZD1222 COVID-19 vaccine. Study-wide results and limits: Elevations in Spike-specific TCR breadth and depth followed administration of two AZD1222 doses.

V was clipped by 6 bases and J by 6 bases; unmatched bases: 6. The CDR3 covers 13 residues. Method: immunoSEQ multiplex PCR; TCRdb's copy keeps in-frame clones and lacks some. The sample carries around 150,000 clones, roughly nine tenths recorded once. About this clone itself: The target antigen is unknown.

The clonotype originates from an adult who received the AZD1222 COVID-19 vaccine. This chain joins TRBV12-3 or TRBV12-4 and TRBJ2-7; 9 positions agree with TRBD1. This specimen consisted of peripheral blood, obtained 28 days after the second AZD1222 dose. The CDR3 reads CASRTGQGGEQYF. CDR3 DNA: TGTGCCAGCAGAACGGGACAGGGTGGCGAGCAGTACTTC.